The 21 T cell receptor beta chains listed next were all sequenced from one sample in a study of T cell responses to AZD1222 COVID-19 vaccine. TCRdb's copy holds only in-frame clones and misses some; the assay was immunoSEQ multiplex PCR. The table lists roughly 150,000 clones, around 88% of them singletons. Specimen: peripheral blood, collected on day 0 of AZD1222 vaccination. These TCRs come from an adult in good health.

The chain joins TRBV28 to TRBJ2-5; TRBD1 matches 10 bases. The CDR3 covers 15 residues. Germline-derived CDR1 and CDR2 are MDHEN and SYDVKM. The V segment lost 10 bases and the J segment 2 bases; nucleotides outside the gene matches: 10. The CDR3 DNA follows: TGTGCCATCGACTCCGGGACAGGGGTGCAAGAGACCCAGTACTTC. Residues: CAIDSGTGVQETQYF.

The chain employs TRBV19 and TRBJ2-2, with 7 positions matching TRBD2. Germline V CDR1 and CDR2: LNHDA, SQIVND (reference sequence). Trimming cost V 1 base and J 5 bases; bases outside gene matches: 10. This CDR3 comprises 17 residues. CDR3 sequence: CASSIGLWAGVTGELFF. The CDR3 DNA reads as TGTGCCAGTAGTATAGGGTTGTGGGCGGGAGTTACCGGGGAGCTGTTTTTT.

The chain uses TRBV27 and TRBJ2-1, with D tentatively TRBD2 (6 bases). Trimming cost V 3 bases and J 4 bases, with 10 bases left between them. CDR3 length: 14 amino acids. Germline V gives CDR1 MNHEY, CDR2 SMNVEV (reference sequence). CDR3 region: CASSLSGVYNEQFF. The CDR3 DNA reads TGTGCCAGCAGTTTGTCGGGGGTTTACAATGAGCAGTTCTTC.

The chain's CDR3 is CASSVATGQEGGYTF. The CDR3 bases are TGTGCCAGCAGCGTAGCGACCGGACAGGAGGGCGGCTACACCTTC. The chain couples TRBV9 to TRBJ1-2; TRBD1 agrees at 7 bases. The V and J ends lost 0 bases and 8 bases, in that order; junction bases with no gene match: 10. The germline CDR1 and CDR2 sequences are SGDLS and YYNGEE. The CDR3 runs to 15 residues.

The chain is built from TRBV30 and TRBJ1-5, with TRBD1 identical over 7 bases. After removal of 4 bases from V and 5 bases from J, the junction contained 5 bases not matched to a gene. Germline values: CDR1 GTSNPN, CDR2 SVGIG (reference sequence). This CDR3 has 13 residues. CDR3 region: CAWTTGADQPQHF. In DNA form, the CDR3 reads TGTGCCTGGACCACAGGGGCCGATCAGCCCCAGCATTTT.

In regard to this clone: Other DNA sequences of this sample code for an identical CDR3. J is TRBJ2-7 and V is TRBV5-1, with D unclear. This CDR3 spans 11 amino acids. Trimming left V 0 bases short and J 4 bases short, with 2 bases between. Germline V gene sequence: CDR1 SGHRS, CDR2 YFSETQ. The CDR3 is CASSLGYEQYF. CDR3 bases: TGCGCCAGCAGCTTGGGTTACGAGCAGTACTTC.

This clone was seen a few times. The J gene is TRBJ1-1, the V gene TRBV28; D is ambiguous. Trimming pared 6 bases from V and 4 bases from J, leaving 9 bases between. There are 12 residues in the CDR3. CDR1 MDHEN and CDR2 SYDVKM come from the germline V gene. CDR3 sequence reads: CASSGGLTEAFF. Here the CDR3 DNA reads TGTGCCAGCAGCGGAGGGCTCACTGAAGCTTTCTTT.

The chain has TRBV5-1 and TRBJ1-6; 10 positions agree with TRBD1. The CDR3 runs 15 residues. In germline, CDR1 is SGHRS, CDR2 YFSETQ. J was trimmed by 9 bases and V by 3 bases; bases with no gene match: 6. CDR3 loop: CASSSPGTGVSPLHF. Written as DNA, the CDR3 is TGCGCCAGCAGCTCCCCCGGGACAGGGGTTTCACCCCTCCACTTT.

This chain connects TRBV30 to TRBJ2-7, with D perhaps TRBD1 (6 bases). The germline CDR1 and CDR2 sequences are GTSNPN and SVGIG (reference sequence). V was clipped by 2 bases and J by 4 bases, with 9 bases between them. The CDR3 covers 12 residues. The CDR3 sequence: CAWSYQGYEQYF. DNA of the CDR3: TGTGCCTGGAGTTACCAGGGGTACGAGCAGTACTTC.

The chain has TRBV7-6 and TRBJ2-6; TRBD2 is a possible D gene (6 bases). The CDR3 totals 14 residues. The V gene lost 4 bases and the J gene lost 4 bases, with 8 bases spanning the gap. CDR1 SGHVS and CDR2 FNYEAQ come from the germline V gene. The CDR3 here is CASSSAGGANVLTF. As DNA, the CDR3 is TGTGCCAGCAGCTCGGCGGGGGGGGCCAACGTCCTGACTTTC.

The CDR3 sequence is CASRFQGAFGYTF. The CDR3, as DNA: TGTGCCAGCAGGTTTCAGGGGGCGTTCGGCTACACCTTC. The chain links TRBV28 to TRBJ1-2; 8 nucleotides line up with TRBD1. V dropped 6 bases and J dropped 8; count of bases not matched to a gene: 8. CDR3 length: 13 amino acids. Germline CDR1 reads MDHEN; CDR2 reads SYDVKM.

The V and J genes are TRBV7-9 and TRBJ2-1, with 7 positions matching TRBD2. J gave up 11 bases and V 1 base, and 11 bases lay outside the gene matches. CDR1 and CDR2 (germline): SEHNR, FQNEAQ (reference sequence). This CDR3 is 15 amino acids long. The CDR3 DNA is TGTGCCAGCAGCTTAGTAGGGACTACACTCGGGAAGCAGTTCTTC. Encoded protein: CASSLVGTTLGKQFF.

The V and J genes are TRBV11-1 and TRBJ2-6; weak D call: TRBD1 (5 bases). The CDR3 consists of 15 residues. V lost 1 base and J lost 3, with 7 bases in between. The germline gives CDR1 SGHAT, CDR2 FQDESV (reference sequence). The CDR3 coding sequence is TGTGCCAGCAGCTTAGGGGGCAGTGGGGCCAACGTCCTGACTTTC. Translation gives CASSLGGSGANVLTF.

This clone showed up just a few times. The CDR3 DNA is TGTGCCACCAGAGAAGACCAGGTCACCGGGGAGCTGTTTTTT. Translated, it gives CATREDQVTGELFF. This chain connects TRBV15 to TRBJ2-2; no firm D call. V was cut by 6 bases and J by 4 bases, with 12 bases left in between. The CDR3 is made up of 14 amino acids. Germline CDR1 reads LNHNV; CDR2 reads YYDKDF (reference sequence).

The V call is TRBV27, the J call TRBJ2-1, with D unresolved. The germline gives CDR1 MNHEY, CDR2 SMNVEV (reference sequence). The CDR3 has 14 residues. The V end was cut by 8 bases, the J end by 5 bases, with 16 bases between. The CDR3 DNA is TGTGCCAGCGCTCGTGGGCTGAAAGACAATGAGCAGTTCTTC. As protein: CASARGLKDNEQFF.

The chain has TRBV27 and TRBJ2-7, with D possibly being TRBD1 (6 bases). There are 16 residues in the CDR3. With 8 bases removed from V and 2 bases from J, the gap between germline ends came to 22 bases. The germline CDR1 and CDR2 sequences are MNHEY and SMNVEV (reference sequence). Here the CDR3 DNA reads TGTGCCAGCCGATCCTTTATGGACAGCCGAGCCTACGAGCAGTACTTC. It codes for CASRSFMDSRAYEQYF.

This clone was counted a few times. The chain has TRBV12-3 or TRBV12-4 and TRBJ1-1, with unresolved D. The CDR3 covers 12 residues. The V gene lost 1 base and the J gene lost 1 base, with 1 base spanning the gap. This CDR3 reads CASSLENTEAFF. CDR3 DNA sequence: TGTGCCAGCAGTTTAGAGAACACTGAAGCTTTCTTT.

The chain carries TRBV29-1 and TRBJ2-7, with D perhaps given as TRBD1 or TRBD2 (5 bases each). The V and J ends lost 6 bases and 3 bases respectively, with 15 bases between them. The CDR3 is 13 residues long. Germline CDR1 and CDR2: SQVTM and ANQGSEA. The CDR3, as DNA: TGCAGCGTGGGAAGAACAGGAGGCTACGAGCAGTACTTC. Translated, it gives CSVGRTGGYEQYF.

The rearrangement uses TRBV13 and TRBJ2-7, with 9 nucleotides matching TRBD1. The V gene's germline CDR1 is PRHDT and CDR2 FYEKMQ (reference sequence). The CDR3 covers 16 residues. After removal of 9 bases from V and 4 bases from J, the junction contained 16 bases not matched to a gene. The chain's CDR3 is CASYRWGTGSSYEQYF. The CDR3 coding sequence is TGTGCCAGTTACCGATGGGGGACAGGGTCCTCGTACGAGCAGTACTTC.

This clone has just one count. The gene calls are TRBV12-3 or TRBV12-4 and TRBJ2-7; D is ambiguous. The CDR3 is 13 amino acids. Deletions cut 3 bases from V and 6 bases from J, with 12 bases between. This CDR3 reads CASSLTLTGEQYF. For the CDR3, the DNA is TGTGCCAGCAGTTTGACCCTCACCGGCGAGCAGTACTTC.

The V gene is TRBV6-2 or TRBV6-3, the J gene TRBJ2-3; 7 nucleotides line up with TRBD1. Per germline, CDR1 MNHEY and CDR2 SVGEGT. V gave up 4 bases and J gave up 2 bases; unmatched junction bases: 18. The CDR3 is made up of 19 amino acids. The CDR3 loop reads CASSSGSKKDRRNTDTQYF. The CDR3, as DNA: TGTGCCAGCAGTTCGGGATCCAAAAAGGACAGGAGAAACACAGATACGCAGTATTTT.